This note documents a single T cell receptor (beta chain) sequence. The antigen remains unidentified. Clones were read by immunoSEQ multiplex PCR, and TCRdb kept only the in-frame ones, dropping some. The sample has roughly 7,600 clones, 80% to 90% seen once. The CDR3 spans 17 residues. From germline, CDR1 is SNHLY and CDR2 FYNNEI. The V and J ends lost 5 bases and 0 bases respectively, with 17 bases between them. This entry belongs to a study of T cells after posttransplantation cyclophosphamide. Notes on the study in general: Later post-transplant blood repertoires were often dominated by donor CD8+ memory clones. Skin or GI-infiltrating T cells shared few TRB sequences with blood.

Busulfan-fludarabine conditioning, marrow transplant, and cyclophosphamide on days +3 and +4 were administered. The sample was CD4+ T cells sorted from blood, taken around 1,100 days after allogeneic stem cell transplant with posttransplant cyclophosphamide. The TCR comes from a female patient between 40 and 55 years old who received an allogeneic stem cell transplant from a related donor, was CMV-positive, and had no GVHD. Some of these T cells may belong to the graft donor. J is TRBJ1-5 and V is TRBV2; D not resolved. CDR3 DNA: TGTGCCAGCAGTTTCTGGTCCGCCGGGGATAGCAATCAGCCCCAGCATTTT. This encodes CASSFWSAGDSNQPQHF.